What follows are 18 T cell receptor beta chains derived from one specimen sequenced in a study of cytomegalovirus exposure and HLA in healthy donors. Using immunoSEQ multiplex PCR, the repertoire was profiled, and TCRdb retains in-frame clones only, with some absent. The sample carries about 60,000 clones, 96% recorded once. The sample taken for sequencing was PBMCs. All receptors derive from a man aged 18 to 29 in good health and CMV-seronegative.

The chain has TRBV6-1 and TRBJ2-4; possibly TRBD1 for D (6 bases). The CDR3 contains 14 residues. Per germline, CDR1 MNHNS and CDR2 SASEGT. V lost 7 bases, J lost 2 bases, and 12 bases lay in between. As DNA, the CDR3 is TGTGCCAGCACTCCAGACAGGTCCAAAAACATTCAGTACTTC. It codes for CASTPDRSKNIQYF.

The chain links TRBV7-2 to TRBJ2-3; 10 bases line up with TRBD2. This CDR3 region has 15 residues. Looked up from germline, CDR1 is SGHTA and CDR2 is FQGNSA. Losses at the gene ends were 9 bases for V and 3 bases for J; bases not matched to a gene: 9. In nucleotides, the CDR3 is TGTGCCAGTTCTAGCGGGAGCGTTAGAACAGATACGCAGTATTTT. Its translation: CASSSGSVRTDTQYF.

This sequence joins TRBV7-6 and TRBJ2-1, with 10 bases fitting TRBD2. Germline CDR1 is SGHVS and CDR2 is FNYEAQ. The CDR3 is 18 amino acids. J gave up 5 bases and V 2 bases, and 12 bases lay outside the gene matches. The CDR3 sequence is CASSLLLAGSPGDNEQFF. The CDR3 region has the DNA TGTGCCAGCAGCTTATTACTAGCGGGGTCCCCGGGCGACAATGAGCAGTTCTTC.

This CDR3 is CASSLDRGQYNEQFF. CDR3 coding DNA: TGTGCCAGCAGTTTAGACAGGGGGCAATACAATGAGCAGTTCTTC. The chain employs TRBV27 and TRBJ2-1; 10 bases map to TRBD1. The junction had 2 bases not matched to a gene; V was cut back by 2 bases and J by 4 bases. The CDR3 contains 15 residues. Germline values: CDR1 MNHEY, CDR2 SMNVEV (reference sequence).

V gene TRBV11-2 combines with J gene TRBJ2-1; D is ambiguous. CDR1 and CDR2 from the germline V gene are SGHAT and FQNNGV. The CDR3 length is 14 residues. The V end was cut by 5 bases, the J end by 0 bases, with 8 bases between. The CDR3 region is CASSPLSSYNEQFF. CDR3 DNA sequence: TGTGCCAGCAGCCCCCTGAGCTCCTACAATGAGCAGTTCTTC.

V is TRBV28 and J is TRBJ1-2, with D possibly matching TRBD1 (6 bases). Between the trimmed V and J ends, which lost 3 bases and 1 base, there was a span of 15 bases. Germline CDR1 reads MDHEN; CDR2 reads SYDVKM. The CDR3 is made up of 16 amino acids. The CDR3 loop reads CASSFTSGHVNYGYTF. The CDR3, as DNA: TGTGCCAGCAGTTTCACCTCGGGACACGTTAACTATGGCTACACCTTC.

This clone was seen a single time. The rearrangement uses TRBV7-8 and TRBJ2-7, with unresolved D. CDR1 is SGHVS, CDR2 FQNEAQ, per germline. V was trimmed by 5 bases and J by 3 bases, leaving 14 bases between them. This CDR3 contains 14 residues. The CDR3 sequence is CASSPPEEYYEQYF. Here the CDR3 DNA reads TGTGCCAGCAGCCCACCAGAGGAGTACTACGAGCAGTACTTC.

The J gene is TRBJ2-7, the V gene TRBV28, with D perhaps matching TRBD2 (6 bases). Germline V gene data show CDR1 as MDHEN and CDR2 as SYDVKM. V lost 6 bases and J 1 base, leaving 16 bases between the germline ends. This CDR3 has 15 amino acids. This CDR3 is CASSLGGSDSYEQYF. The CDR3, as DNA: TGTGCCAGCAGCCTTGGAGGGAGCGATTCCTACGAGCAGTACTTC.

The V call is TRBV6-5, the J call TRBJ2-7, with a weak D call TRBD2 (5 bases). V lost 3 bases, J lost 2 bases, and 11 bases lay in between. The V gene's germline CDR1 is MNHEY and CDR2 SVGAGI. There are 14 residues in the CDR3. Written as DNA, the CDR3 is TGTGCCAGCAGTTATCTTGGGGAGCCCTACGAGCAGTACTTC. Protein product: CASSYLGEPYEQYF.

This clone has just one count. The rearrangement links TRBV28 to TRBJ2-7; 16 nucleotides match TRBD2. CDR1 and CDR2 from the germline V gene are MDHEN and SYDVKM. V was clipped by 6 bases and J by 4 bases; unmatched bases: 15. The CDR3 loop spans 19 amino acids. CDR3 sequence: CASSSLYPGLAGGRYEQYF. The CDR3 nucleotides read TGTGCCAGCAGCTCCTTATATCCGGGACTAGCGGGAGGGCGGTACGAGCAGTACTTC.

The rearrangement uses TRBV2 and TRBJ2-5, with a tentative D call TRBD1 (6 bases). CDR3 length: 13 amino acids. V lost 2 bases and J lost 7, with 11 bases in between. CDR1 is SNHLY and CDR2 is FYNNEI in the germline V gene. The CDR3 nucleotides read TGTGCCAGCAGTGAAATGGGGGCGGGGACCCAGTACTTC. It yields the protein CASSEMGAGTQYF.

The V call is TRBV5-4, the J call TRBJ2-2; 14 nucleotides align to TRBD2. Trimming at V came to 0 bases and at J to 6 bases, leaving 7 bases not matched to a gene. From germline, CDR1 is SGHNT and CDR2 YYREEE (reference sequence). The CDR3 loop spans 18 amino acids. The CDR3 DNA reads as TGTGCCAGCAGCTTGGGGGGACTAGCGGGAGCTTCCTCCGGGGAGCTGTTTTTT. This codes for CASSLGGLAGASSGELFF.

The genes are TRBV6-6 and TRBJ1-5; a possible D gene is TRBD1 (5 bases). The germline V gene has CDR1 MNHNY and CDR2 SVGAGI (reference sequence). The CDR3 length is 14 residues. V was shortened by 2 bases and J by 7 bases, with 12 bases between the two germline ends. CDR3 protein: CASSYGEGSQPQHF. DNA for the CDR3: TGTGCCAGCAGTTACGGGGAGGGGAGCCAGCCCCAGCATTTT.

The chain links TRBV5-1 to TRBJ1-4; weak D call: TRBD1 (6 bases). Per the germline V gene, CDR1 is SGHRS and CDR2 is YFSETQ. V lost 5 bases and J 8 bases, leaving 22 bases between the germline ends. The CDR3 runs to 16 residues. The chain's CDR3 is CASREGYRAGWEKLFF. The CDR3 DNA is TGCGCCAGCAGGGAAGGGTACAGGGCCGGTTGGGAAAAACTGTTTTTT.

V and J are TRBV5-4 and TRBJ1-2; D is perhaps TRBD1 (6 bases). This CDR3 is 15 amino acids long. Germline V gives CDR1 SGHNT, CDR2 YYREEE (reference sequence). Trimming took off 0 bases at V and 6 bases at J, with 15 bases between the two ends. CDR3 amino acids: CASSLGASRDNGYTF. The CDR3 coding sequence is TGTGCCAGCAGCTTGGGAGCCTCCCGGGACAATGGCTACACCTTC.

CDR3 loop: CASSLMKASGGRNEQFF. CDR3 sequence (DNA): TGTGCCAGCAGCTTAATGAAAGCTAGCGGAGGTCGGAATGAGCAGTTCTTC. The chain is built from TRBV7-9 and TRBJ2-1; 7 bases agree with TRBD2. Trimming cost V 2 bases and J 7 bases; bases outside gene matches: 14. Germline V gene sequence: CDR1 SEHNR, CDR2 FQNEAQ (reference sequence). CDR3 length: 17 residues.

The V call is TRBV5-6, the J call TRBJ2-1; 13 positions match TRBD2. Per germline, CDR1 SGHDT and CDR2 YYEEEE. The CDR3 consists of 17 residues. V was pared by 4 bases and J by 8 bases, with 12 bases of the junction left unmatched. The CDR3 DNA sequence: TGTGCCAGCAGCCAAATGAGGACTAGCGGGAGTTTCGATGAGCAGTTCTTC. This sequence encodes CASSQMRTSGSFDEQFF.

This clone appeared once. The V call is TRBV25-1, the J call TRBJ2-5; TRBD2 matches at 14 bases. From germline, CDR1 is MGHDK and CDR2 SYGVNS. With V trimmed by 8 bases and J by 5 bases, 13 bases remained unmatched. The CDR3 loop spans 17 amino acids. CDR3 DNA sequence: TGTGCCAGCCGTCCACGACCGGGACTAGCGGGAGAGGAGACCCAGTACTTC. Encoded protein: CASRPRPGLAGEETQYF.